The present T cell receptor (beta chain) was sequenced within a study of identifying expanded T cells in peripheral blood. Study results and caveats: Differentially abundant clones: approximately 1.3 between replicates, around 16 at approximately two weeks, more than 18 at four. Variance in clone template counts between roughly two-week samples significantly increased with total template count across all healthy donors.

The assay was immunoSEQ multiplex PCR, and TCRdb's table has in-frame clones only and misses some. The table records under 100,000 clones, approximately 81% of them present only once. This clone was recorded a few times. Its antigen is unknown. No infections or other immune events were documented during collection. The CDR3 is 15 amino acids. Germline V gene data show CDR1 as MNHEY and CDR2 as SVGAGI. After removal of 6 bases from V and 7 bases from J, the junction contained 8 bases not matched to a gene. This clonotype was obtained from a person aged 18 to 75 in good health. Material: blood. This chain connects TRBV6-5 to TRBJ1-6, with 8 bases identical to TRBD1. The CDR3 spells CASSTGQGINSPLHF. In nucleotides, the CDR3 is TGTGCCAGCAGCACAGGACAGGGAATAAATTCACCCCTCCACTTT.